The 10 T cell receptor beta chains given below trace back to one sample, sequenced in a study of CXCR3-negative and CXCR3-positive naive CD8 T cells. Findings and limits, study-wide: Higher TRB CDR3 hydrophobicity marked CXCR3-positive naive cells relative to CXCR3-negative naive cells.

Libraries of TRB cDNA were made by 5' RACE and carried UMIs. TCRdb reprocessed the 5' RACE reads; each CDR3 protein has one entry and no DNA is given. This sample carries roughly 130,000 distinct CDR3 sequences, with under 0.75% going to the ten biggest clones. No antigen has been assigned to these receptors. Sequencing was performed on naive CXCR3+ CD8+ T cells from blood. Indicated subset: CD45RO-CCR7+CD27+CD95- naive CD8+ T cells expressing CXCR3 (TNR3+). Receptor source: a human donor in good health. Some clones in this sample may be carry-over from other donors' samples.

V gene TRBV7-2 combines with J gene TRBJ2-1. This CDR3 region has 16 residues. From germline, CDR1 is SGHTA and CDR2 FQGNSA. CDR3 amino acids: CASSLMAGLTINEQFF.

Here the CDR3 reads CASSYTPGMESEQYF. V is TRBV6-5 and J is TRBJ2-7; TCRdb returns TRBD1, unconfirmable since there is no DNA. This CDR3 has 15 residues. The germline CDR1 and CDR2 sequences are MNHEY and SVGAGI.

V usage is TRBV6-5 and J usage is TRBJ2-2; TCRdb indicates TRBD1, and absent DNA this call remains unverified. Germline CDR1 is MNHEY and CDR2 is SVGAGI. The CDR3 length is 15 residues. This CDR3 reads CASAQNRMNTGELFF.

The V gene is TRBV2, the J gene TRBJ1-2. Germline-derived CDR1 and CDR2 are SNHLY and FYNNEI. The CDR3 loop spans 11 amino acids. This CDR3 is CASSEHYGYTF.

The chain is built from TRBV5-5 and TRBJ1-1. This CDR3 contains 11 residues. The germline CDR1 and CDR2 sequences are SGHKS and YYEKEE (reference sequence). Here the CDR3 reads CASSFSTEAFF.

This rearrangement joins TRBV28 to TRBJ2-2; TCRdb lists TRBD1, though no DNA is available to test this call. The CDR3 has 15 residues. The germline gives CDR1 MDHEN, CDR2 SYDVKM. The CDR3 sequence: CASSFDRDPTGELFF.

The rearrangement joins TRBV5-1 to TRBJ2-3; TCRdb calls TRBD1, which cannot be checked without DNA. Germline V lookup: CDR1 SGHRS, CDR2 YFSETQ. The CDR3 covers 16 residues. The CDR3: CASSSPTGPSTDTQYF.

This CDR3 reads CSVESRPYEQYF. This rearrangement joins TRBV29-1 to TRBJ2-7. The CDR3 is made up of 12 amino acids. Per the germline V gene, CDR1 is SQVTM and CDR2 is ANQGSEA.

The CDR3 protein is CASSSRELDNEQFF. The rearrangement links TRBV23-1 to TRBJ2-1; TCRdb reports TRBD1, a call that lacks DNA to check it against. TRBV23-1 qualifies as an ORF whose function is uncertain. The CDR3 extends over 14 amino acids.

The genes are TRBV30 and TRBJ1-1. Per the germline V gene, CDR1 is GTSNPN and CDR2 is SVGIG (reference sequence). The CDR3 sequence is 11 residues long. CDR3 loop: CASSSLTEAFF.